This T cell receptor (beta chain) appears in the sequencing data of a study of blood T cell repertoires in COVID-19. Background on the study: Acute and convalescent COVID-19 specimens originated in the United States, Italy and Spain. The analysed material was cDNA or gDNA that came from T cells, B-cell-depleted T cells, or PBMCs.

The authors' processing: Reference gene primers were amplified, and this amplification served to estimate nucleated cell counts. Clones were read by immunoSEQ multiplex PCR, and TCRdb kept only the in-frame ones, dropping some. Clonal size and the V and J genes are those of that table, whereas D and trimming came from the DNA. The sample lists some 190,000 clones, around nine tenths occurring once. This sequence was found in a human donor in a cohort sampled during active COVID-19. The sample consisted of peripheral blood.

In DNA, the CDR3 is TGTGCCAGCAGCTTAGCGGCTACGGCGGGGGGGCCCCCGACTAGCACAGATACGCAGTATTTT. Translation gives CASSLAATAGGPPTSTDTQYF. The V gene is TRBV7-2, the J gene TRBJ2-3, with 9 positions matching TRBD2. There are 21 residues in the CDR3. With 0 bases clipped from V and 0 bases from J, the junction kept 16 bases outside the gene matches. Germline V gives CDR1 SGHTA, CDR2 FQGNSA.